These 14 T cell receptor beta chains share one sample of origin, sequenced in a study of T cells in Graves' hyperthyroidism and ophthalmopathy. Amplification yielded TCR beta CDR3 regions, with RNA transcripts as the source. With the HTBI primer set, the TCR CDR3 went through a first round of RT-PCR. Each CDR3 protein gets one entry after TCRdb re-called the multiplex PCR reads with MiXCR. The sample yields approximately 100,000 distinct CDR3 sequences, about 45% seen once. The sequenced sample was blood. Receptor source: a man aged 35-49 years with Graves' hyperthyroidism.

This clonotype was found many times. V and J are TRBV19 and TRBJ2-6, with D possibly TRBD1 on 6 matching bases. V lost 4 bases and J 0 bases, leaving 10 bases between the germline ends. The CDR3 contains 16 residues. Germline CDR1 is LNHDA and CDR2 is SQIVND (reference sequence). The CDR3 spells CASSRQVPSGANVLTF. The CDR3 DNA sequence: TGTGCCAGTAGTAGACAGGTACCCTCTGGGGCCAACGTCCTGACTTTC.

The chain is built from TRBV5-8 and TRBJ1-2, with D possibly TRBD1 on 6 matching bases. This CDR3 is built from 14 residues. V was cut by 4 bases and J by 5 bases, with 15 bases left in between. Per germline, CDR1 SGHTS and CDR2 YDEGEE. The CDR3 reads CASSRLTGGYGYTF. CDR3 DNA sequence: TGTGCCAGCAGCCGACTGACAGGAGGATATGGCTACACCTTC.

This clonotype was detected many times. The V gene is TRBV7-2, the J gene TRBJ2-5, with TRBD2 matching over 14 bases. Germline V CDR1 and CDR2: SGHTA, FQGNSA. Trimming removed 1 base from V and 5 bases from J; junction bases left unmatched: 9. This CDR3 comprises 18 residues. CDR3 amino acids: CASSLGGLAGGLGETQYF. The CDR3 nucleotides read TGTGCCAGCAGCTTAGGAGGACTAGCGGGGGGCCTGGGGGAGACCCAGTACTTC.

This clonotype occurred many times. Germline and junction disagree at one end, which may indicate a read error. The chain combines TRBV7-7 with TRBJ1-3; D may be TRBD1 (5 bases). CDR1 is SSHAT and CDR2 is FNYEAQ in the germline V gene (reference sequence). The CDR3 length is 15 residues. The CDR3 DNA follows: TGTGCTAGCAGCCAAAATCCAGGGTCCGGAAACACCATATATTTT. This sequence encodes CASSQNPGSGNTIYF. The whole variable domain, remainder taken from reference TRBV7-7 and TRBJ1-3, is GAGVSQSPRYKVTKRGQDVTLRCDPISSHATLYWYQQALGQGPEFLTYFNYEAQPDKSGLPSDRFSAERPEGSISTLTIQRTEQRDSAMYRCASSQNPGSGNTIYFGEGSWLTVV.

This clonotype has only one observation. The genes are TRBV2 and TRBJ1-1; no clear D gene. Per the germline V gene, CDR1 is SNHLY and CDR2 is FYNNEI. Trimming took off 7 bases at V and 4 bases at J, with 10 bases between the two ends. The CDR3 is 12 amino acids. DNA of the CDR3: TGTGCCAGCATTAGCGTGAGCACTGAAGCTTTCTTT. This codes for CASISVSTEAFF.

J is TRBJ2-1 and V is TRBV7-2; weak D call: TRBD2 (5 bases). Germline CDR1 and CDR2: SGHTA and FQGNSA. V lost 7 bases to trimming and J lost 6 bases, with 16 bases between them. CDR3 length: 14 residues. CDR3 coding DNA: TGTGCCAGCACCCCGGGGTATAGGGTCAATGAGCAGTTCTTC. Its protein product is CASTPGYRVNEQFF. The whole variable domain, remainder taken from reference TRBV7-2 and TRBJ2-1, is GAGVSQSPSNKVTEKGKDVELRCDPISGHTALYWYRQSLGQGLEFLIYFQGNSAPDKSGLPSDRFSAERTGGSVSTLTIQRTQQEDSAVYLCASTPGYRVNEQFFGPGTRLTVL.

This clonotype was observed many times. The chain joins TRBV9 to TRBJ2-7, with TRBD1 identical over 8 bases. This CDR3 spans 13 amino acids. Germline values: CDR1 SGDLS, CDR2 YYNGEE. The V gene end was trimmed by 4 bases and the J gene end by 6 bases; junction bases not matched to a gene: 6. CDR3 amino acids: CASSRTGLSEQYF. In DNA, the CDR3 is TGTGCCAGCAGCCGGACAGGGCTGAGCGAGCAGTACTTC.

Ten or more counts support this clonotype. The rearrangement joins TRBV7-9 to TRBJ2-2; the D is unclear. V lost 4 bases, J lost 5 bases, and 8 bases lay in between. The CDR3 extends over 13 amino acids. Germline V lookup: CDR1 SEHNR, CDR2 FQNEAQ (reference sequence). CDR3 residues: CASSSPTTGELFF. The CDR3 DNA sequence: TGTGCCAGCAGCTCCCCTACAACCGGGGAGCTGTTTTTT.

This clonotype has a count of ten or more. This rearrangement joins TRBV4-1 to TRBJ1-5; 7 nucleotides match TRBD1. Germline-derived CDR1 and CDR2 are MGHRA and YSYEKL. This CDR3 has 16 amino acids. V lost 4 bases to trimming and J lost 9 bases; unmatched junction nucleotides: 15. The CDR3 sequence: CASSLTRTGQGLPQHF. The CDR3 DNA reads TGCGCCAGCAGCCTCACTCGGACAGGCCAGGGGCTGCCCCAGCATTTT.

This clonotype showed up many times. This chain links TRBV19 with TRBJ1-2; 8 bases match TRBD1. CDR3 length: 16 amino acids. V shed 8 bases and J 0 bases; nucleotides not matched to a gene: 11. Germline V gene sequence: CDR1 LNHDA, CDR2 SQIVND (reference sequence). CDR3 residues: CASGPGTGQTNYGYTF. DNA of the CDR3: TGTGCCAGTGGTCCCGGGACAGGACAAACTAACTATGGCTACACCTTC.

This clonotype has a count of ten or more. V usage is TRBV11-3 and J usage is TRBJ2-2, with D possibly called TRBD1 or TRBD2 (6 bases each). Trimming left V 7 bases short and J 3 bases short, with 15 bases between. The CDR3 is 15 amino acids. Germline V lookup: CDR1 SGHNT, CDR2 YENEEA. Here the CDR3 reads CASNAGGGDTGELFF. In DNA form, the CDR3 reads TGTGCCAGCAACGCCGGAGGGGGAGACACCGGGGAGCTGTTTTTT.

The chain has TRBV15 and TRBJ1-5; D perhaps matches TRBD1 (5 bases). Trimming removed 5 bases at V and 2 bases at J, with 13 bases between. Germline assignment: CDR1 LNHNV and CDR2 YYDKDF (reference sequence). The CDR3 consists of 15 residues. CDR3 bases: TGTGCCACCAGCCCCCAGGGTGGCGGCAATCAGCCCCAGCATTTT. Translated: CATSPQGGGNQPQHF.

This clonotype was observed many times. The rearrangement joins TRBV5-1 to TRBJ2-7, with D unclear. V was cut by 0 bases and J by 4 bases, with 11 bases left in between. Germline V gene data show CDR1 as SGHRS and CDR2 as YFSETQ. The CDR3 is made up of 14 amino acids. DNA for the CDR3: TGCGCCAGCAGCTTGGACGGTGTCCGGTACGAGCAGTACTTC. This codes for CASSLDGVRYEQYF.

This clonotype has a handful of counts. This chain joins TRBV7-9 and TRBJ2-1; TRBD1 matches 10 bases. Germline V gives CDR1 SEHNR, CDR2 FQNEAQ (reference sequence). The V segment lost 6 bases and the J segment 5 bases; nucleotides outside the gene matches: 4. The CDR3 has 14 residues. The CDR3 spells CASSRTGGNNEQFF. In DNA, the CDR3 is TGTGCCAGCAGTCGGACAGGGGGGAACAATGAGCAGTTCTTC.